This is a list of T cell receptor beta chains from one sample in a study of regulatory T cells in long-lasting Graves disease. MiXCR, run by TCRdb on the multiplex PCR reads, gives a single entry per CDR3 protein. In the table there are 400,000 to 450,000 distinct CDR3 sequences, roughly a quarter of which are singletons. This specimen was peripheral blood mononuclear cells (PBMCs), taken when the disease was refractory, from a patient treated with antithyroid drugs. The source is a female donor with Graves disease. Each CDR3 is given with its conserved first and last residue. D genes are given only for firm matches. Size values are once, few and many counts, or a class for expanded clones, and some rows have none.

J | V | size | D | DNA | CDR3
TRBJ1-2 | TRBV29-1 | few | - | TGCAGCGACTCCGACATGCGGAACTATGGCTACACCTTC | CSDSDMRNYGYTF
TRBJ2-1 | TRBV27 | - | TRBD2 | TGTGCCAGCAGTTTTAGCGGGAGGGCGAATGAGCAGTTCTTC | CASSFSGRANEQFF
TRBJ2-6 | TRBV19 | - | TRBD2 | TGTGCCAGTAGTATGTGGGGGGGTGGCAGGCGCTCTGGGGCCAACGTCCTGACTTTC | CASSMWGGGRRSGANVLTF
TRBJ2-7 | TRBV11-2 | many | TRBD2 | TGTGCCAGCAGCCTCCGCCTGGTAGCGGGAGCCGAGCAGTACTTC | CASSLRLVAGAEQYF
TRBJ1-1 | TRBV28 | many | - | TGTGCCAGCAGGCTCAGGGTAGGTGTGTACACTGAAGCTTTCTTT | CASRLRVGVYTEAFF
TRBJ2-2 | TRBV5-1 | - | - | TGCGCCAGCAGCCCCGGACTGAGGAGTAACACCGGGGAGCTGTTTTTT | CASSPGLRSNTGELFF
TRBJ1-4 | TRBV2 | - | - | TGTGCCAGCAGTTCCAACACGAGGGGCGAAAAACTGTTTTTT | CASSSNTRGEKLFF
TRBJ2-1 | TRBV5-5 | - | - | TGTGCCAGCAGCCGCCGGGGTGAAGCCAATGAGCAGTTCTTC | CASSRRGEANEQFF
TRBJ2-5 | TRBV7-2 | many | - | TGTGCCAGCAGCGGCGACAGGAGGGGACAAGAGACCCAGTACTTC | CASSGDRRGQETQYF
TRBJ2-2 | TRBV6-2/TRBV6-3 | - | - | TGTGCCAGCATCCGTTCAAGCACTGGGGAGCTGTTTTTT | CASIRSSTGELFF
TRBJ1-1 | TRBV5-1 | - | TRBD1 | TGCGCCAGCAGGGGACAGGGTGAAGCTTTCTTT | CASRGQGEAFF
TRBJ1-6 | TRBV2 | many | TRBD1 | TGTGCCAGCAGCCGACAGGGTAGCTATAATTCACCCCTCCACTTT | CASSRQGSYNSPLHF
TRBJ2-3 | TRBV7-3 | - | TRBD2 | TGTGCCAGCAGCTTAACCCCCACAGTAGCGGGAGATACGCAGTATTTT | CASSLTPTVAGDTQYF
TRBJ2-7 | TRBV10-3 | many | - | TGTGCCATCAGTGAGGTAGCCGACTCCTACGAGCAGTACTTC | CAISEVADSYEQYF
TRBJ2-7 | TRBV6-1 | - | TRBD2 | TGTGCCAGCAGTGAACCCAGCGGGATTCGAGAGCAGTACTTC | CASSEPSGIREQYF
TRBJ2-5 | TRBV3-1 | many | - | TGTGCCAGCAGCCAAGATCTGAGAAACCAAGAGACCCAGTACTTC | CASSQDLRNQETQYF
TRBJ1-2 | TRBV9 | - | - | TGTGCCAGCAGCGTAGCTTCCGGAGTTAACTATGGCTACACCTTC | CASSVASGVNYGYTF
TRBJ1-5 | TRBV7-2 | - | - | TGTGCCAGCAGCCGAGGAGGGAATGGCAATCAGCCCCAGCATTTT | CASSRGGNGNQPQHF
TRBJ1-1 | TRBV6-1 | many | - | TGTGCCAGCAGTACCGGACAGCTGAACACTGAAGCTTTCTTT | CASSTGQLNTEAFF
TRBJ1-1 | TRBV24-1 | - | - | TGTGCCACCAGTGATTACATGAACACTGAAGCTTTCTTT | CATSDYMNTEAFF
TRBJ2-2 | TRBV2 | - | TRBD2 | TGTGCCAGCTCGCGGGAGCTTGTCACCGGGGAGCTGTTTTTT | CASSRELVTGELFF
TRBJ2-6 | TRBV28 | few | TRBD1 | TGTGCCAGCAGTTCTCCGGGACAGGGAGTTGGGGCCAACGTCCTGACTTTC | CASSSPGQGVGANVLTF
TRBJ2-1 | TRBV7-2 | - | - | TGTGCCAGCAGCTTATCCGCGGGATCTTCCAATGAGCAGTTCTTC | CASSLSAGSSNEQFF
TRBJ2-7 | TRBV5-1 | few | TRBD2 | TGCGCCAGCAGCTTGGGATCGGCGGGAGCTCTCCACGAGCAGTACTTC | CASSLGSAGALHEQYF
TRBJ1-2 | TRBV3-1 | few | - | TGTGCCAGCAGCCAAGCTGGACCTAACTATGGCTACACCTTC | CASSQAGPNYGYTF
TRBJ2-2 | TRBV4-3 | - | - | TGCGCCAGCAGCCAAGACAGAGGACTTAGCACCGGGGAGCTGTTTTTT | CASSQDRGLSTGELFF
TRBJ1-2 | TRBV4-3 | many | - | TGCGCCAGCAGCCAAGTTGGGATCAGGGGTGGCTATGGCTACACCTTC | CASSQVGIRGGYGYTF
TRBJ2-7 | TRBV6-5 | many | - | TGTGCCAGCAGTTACGGGACTCGGGACGAGCAGTACTTC | CASSYGTRDEQYF
TRBJ1-2 | TRBV7-8 | many | - | TGTGCCAGCAGCTTAGTATATAAGGCTCGGTTTTCCGGGGGAAAGGACACCTTC | CASSLVYKARFSGGKDTF
TRBJ1-5 | TRBV7-2 | - | TRBD1 | TGTGCCAGCAGCCGGGGGCCCACAGGGGGCAATCAGCCCCAGCATTTT | CASSRGPTGGNQPQHF
TRBJ1-2 | TRBV2 | many | TRBD1 | TGTGCCAGCAGTGGTGGCAGGGGGTTTAACTATGGCTACACCTTC | CASSGGRGFNYGYTF
TRBJ2-5 | TRBV7-9 | many | - | TGTGCCAGCAGCTCCCCTAATCAAGAGACCCAGTACTTC | CASSSPNQETQYF
TRBJ1-1 | TRBV11-1 | many | TRBD1 | TGTGCCAGCAGCCTCCCGGACAGGGGAGGTGAAGCTTTCTTT | CASSLPDRGGEAFF
TRBJ2-7 | TRBV18 | few | TRBD1 | TGTGCCAGCTCACAGCCGACAGGGGTCGAGCAGTACTTC | CASSQPTGVEQYF
TRBJ2-2 | TRBV6-2/TRBV6-3 | few | - | TGTGCCAGCAGTGAAGGCAGGGTTAGCGCCGGGGAGCTGTTTTTT | CASSEGRVSAGELFF
TRBJ2-7 | TRBV7-6 | many | - | TGTGCCAGCAGCTTAGGCGGGCCAGGTAAAGAGCAGTACTTC | CASSLGGPGKEQYF
TRBJ1-5 | TRBV6-1 | few | TRBD1 | TGTGCCAGCAGTGAAAGGCGGGACAGGGGGCCGGTTAGCAATCAGCCCCAGCATTTT | CASSERRDRGPVSNQPQHF
TRBJ1-1 | TRBV14 | few | TRBD1 | TGTGCCAGCAGCCAAGTAAGGAGACAGGGAGAAGCTTTCTTT | CASSQVRRQGEAFF
TRBJ2-3 | TRBV5-8 | - | TRBD2 | TGTGCCAGCAGCTTGGGGGTCGGCCTAGCGGGGACAGATACGCAGTATTTT | CASSLGVGLAGTDTQYF
TRBJ1-1 | TRBV5-1 | - | - | TGCGCCAGAAGCTTGGCAGGTGGCACTGAAGCTTTCTTT | CARSLAGGTEAFF
TRBJ2-1 | TRBV29-1 | - | TRBD2 | TGCAGCGTTGAGCTAGCGGGACTCGCAATCTACAATGAGCAGTTCTTC | CSVELAGLAIYNEQFF
TRBJ2-4 | TRBV30 | few | - | TGTGCCTGGACCCAGGGGGCCAAAAACATTCAGTACTTC | CAWTQGAKNIQYF
TRBJ2-3 | TRBV12-3/TRBV12-4 | once | - | TGTGCCAGCAGTTCCGGCCCCCGAGAGGATACGCAGTATTTT | CASSSGPREDTQYF
TRBJ1-1 | TRBV6-2/TRBV6-3 | - | - | TGTGCCAGCAGTTACTCGACGCTGACAGTGAACACTGAAGCTTTCTTT | CASSYSTLTVNTEAFF
TRBJ2-7 | TRBV7-2 | once | TRBD2 | TGTGCCACCGCCCCGGGACTAGCGGCCTACGAGCAGTACTTC | CATAPGLAAYEQYF
TRBJ2-3 | TRBV5-1 | - | TRBD2 | TGCGCCAGCAGCCAGGCTAGCGGGGGGATTCGGGGCACAGATACGCAGTATTTT | CASSQASGGIRGTDTQYF
TRBJ2-6 | TRBV10-3 | few | TRBD1 | TGTGCCATCCTTTGGTCCTCAGGTGACAGGGTCCTCTCTGGGGCCAACGTCCTGACTTTC | CAILWSSGDRVLSGANVLTF
TRBJ1-1 | TRBV7-3 | - | - | TGTGCCAGCAGCTTAAACGGGATGAACACTGAAGCTTTCTTT | CASSLNGMNTEAFF
TRBJ2-2 | TRBV28 | few | - | TGTGCCAGCAGTTTTGGCAGGGGAGGATCCGGGGAGCTGTTTTTT | CASSFGRGGSGELFF